The 13 T cell receptor beta chains presented below share a single source sample, sequenced in a study of identifying expanded T cells in peripheral blood (dated by TCRdb to the late 2010s). Preparation of the library involved the immunoSEQ multiplex PCR assay. TCRdb retrieved this table from immuneACCESS and kept in-frame rearrangements only. Not all clones are present; in checked studies, unresolved V genes account for under half, and no reason is known for the remainder. The sample has 80,000 to 95,000 clones on record, around 88% of them singletons. Roughly 4% of the sample belongs to the ten largest clones. What was sequenced was blood. The receptors were sampled from a person aged 18-70 years in good health.

The V gene is TRBV5-6, the J gene TRBJ1-2, with no clear D. CDR3 length: 14 residues. Trimming removed 4 bases from V and 4 bases from J, with 14 bases in between. Germline V gene data show CDR1 as SGHDT and CDR2 as YYEEEE. Here the CDR3 DNA reads TGTGCCAGCAGCCCCCCCGTAGCAGGCTATGGCTACACCTTC. Translated, it gives CASSPPVAGYGYTF.

J is TRBJ1-5 and V is TRBV6-5; no definite D call. The CDR3 runs to 13 residues. Trimming took 6 bases from V and 5 from J, leaving 11 bases between them. CDR1 is MNHEY, CDR2 SVGAGI, per germline. CDR3 protein: CASSRNQDQPQHF. CDR3 bases: TGTGCCAGCAGCCGAAACCAGGATCAGCCCCAGCATTTT.

CDR3 in DNA: TGCAGCGTGCTACGTACAGCGGGTGTCACAGATACGCAGTATTTT. Translated: CSVLRTAGVTDTQYF. The chain uses TRBV29-1 and TRBJ2-3, with a possible D match to TRBD2 (6 bases). There are 15 residues in the CDR3. Germline V gene data show CDR1 as SQVTM and CDR2 as ANQGSEA. V was clipped by 6 bases and J by 2 bases, with 18 bases between them.

V and J are TRBV5-1 and TRBJ2-1; the match to TRBD1 covers 7 bases. The CDR3 is 11 amino acids. From germline, CDR1 is SGHRS and CDR2 YFSETQ. Unmatched junction bases numbered 0, after V lost 4 bases and J lost 8 bases. CDR3 loop: CASSTGDEQFF. The DNA for the CDR3 is TGCGCCAGCAGCACAGGGGATGAGCAGTTCTTC. The full variable domain, with the rest looked up from reference TRBV5-1 and TRBJ2-1, is KAGVTQTPRYLIKTRGQQVTLSCSPISGHRSVSWYQQTPGQGLQFLFEYFSETQRNKGNFPGRFSGRQFSNSRSEMNVSTLELGDSALYLCASSTGDEQFFGPGTRLTVL.

The V call is TRBV29-1, the J call TRBJ2-7; 7 nucleotides align to TRBD1. This CDR3 spans 13 amino acids. Unmatched junction bases numbered 5, after V lost 6 bases and J lost 0 bases. Germline CDR1 and CDR2: SQVTM and ANQGSEA. Here the CDR3 reads CSVLTGSSYEQYF. CDR3 sequence (DNA): TGCAGCGTCCTGACAGGGAGCTCCTACGAGCAGTACTTC.

This chain uses TRBV28 with TRBJ2-2, with D uncertain. CDR3 length: 12 residues. V lost 7 bases to trimming and J lost 7 bases, with 10 bases between them. Germline V gene sequence: CDR1 MDHEN, CDR2 SYDVKM. CDR3 amino acids: CASTPPLGELFF. CDR3 nucleotide sequence: TGTGCCAGCACCCCCCCTCTCGGGGAGCTGTTTTTT.

This chain uses TRBV11-3 with TRBJ2-1; D is possibly TRBD1 or TRBD2 (6 bases each). CDR1 and CDR2 (germline): SGHNT, YENEEA. The V gene lost 1 base and the J gene lost 3 bases, with 10 bases spanning the gap. This CDR3 is built from 15 residues. The CDR3 region has the DNA TGTGCCAGCAGCTTAGGAGGGGGGAGCTACAATGAGCAGTTCTTC. Amino acids: CASSLGGGSYNEQFF.

The gene calls are TRBV9 and TRBJ1-2; a possible D gene is TRBD1 (6 bases). Deletions cut 0 bases from V and 14 bases from J, with 14 bases between. The CDR3 totals 12 residues. Per germline, CDR1 SGDLS and CDR2 YYNGEE. The CDR3 loop is CASSVDGGRGTF. CDR3 DNA: TGTGCCAGCAGCGTAGATGGGGGCCGTGGGACCTTC.

The V gene is TRBV5-1, the J gene TRBJ2-2; perhaps TRBD2 as D (6 bases). The V gene lost 0 bases and the J gene lost 4 bases, with 10 bases spanning the gap. Looked up from germline, CDR1 is SGHRS and CDR2 is YFSETQ. The CDR3 runs 15 residues. The CDR3 sequence is CASSLEGRSTGELFF. CDR3 DNA: TGCGCCAGCAGCTTGGAAGGGAGGAGCACCGGGGAGCTGTTTTTT. Based on the CDR3 plus reference TRBV5-1 and TRBJ2-2, the full variable domain is KAGVTQTPRYLIKTRGQQVTLSCSPISGHRSVSWYQQTPGQGLQFLFEYFSETQRNKGNFPGRFSGRQFSNSRSEMNVSTLELGDSALYLCASSLEGRSTGELFFGEGSRLTVL.

The rearrangement uses TRBV7-6 and TRBJ2-1; 11 bases align to TRBD2. The V and J ends lost 5 bases and 2 bases, in that order; junction bases with no gene match: 5. The germline CDR1 and CDR2 sequences are SGHVS and FNYEAQ. This CDR3 spans 16 amino acids. CDR3 coding DNA: TGTGCCAGCAGCCGTAGCGGGAGGGAAGCCTACAATGAGCAGTTCTTC. Its translation: CASSRSGREAYNEQFF.

The chain recombines TRBV7-6 with TRBJ1-4; 10 bases fit TRBD1. Germline V gene lookup returns CDR1 SGHVS and CDR2 FNYEAQ. The CDR3 is 14 residues long. With 5 bases clipped from V and 8 bases from J, the junction kept 5 bases outside the gene matches. Written as DNA, the CDR3 is TGTGCCAGCAGCCGCCGGGACAGGGGCGAAAAACTGTTTTTT. It is translated as CASSRRDRGEKLFF.

This chain uses TRBV6-4 with TRBJ1-2, with D possibly being TRBD1 (5 bases). With 0 bases removed from V and 8 bases from J, the gap between germline ends came to 10 bases. CDR3 length equals 13 residues. Germline V lookup: CDR1 MRHNA, CDR2 SNTAGT. The CDR3 sequence: CASSDSLGAGYTF. CDR3 coding DNA: TGTGCCAGCAGTGACTCGTTAGGGGCGGGCTACACCTTC.

The V call is TRBV7-8, the J call TRBJ2-2, with D tentatively TRBD2 (7 bases). Per germline, CDR1 SGHVS and CDR2 FQNEAQ. CDR3 length: 15 residues. V was clipped by 8 bases and J by 5 bases, with 18 bases between them. The CDR3 sequence: CASSLGGRRTGELFF. The CDR3 DNA reads TGTGCCAGCTCCTTGGGGGGGCGGAGGACCGGGGAGCTGTTTTTT.